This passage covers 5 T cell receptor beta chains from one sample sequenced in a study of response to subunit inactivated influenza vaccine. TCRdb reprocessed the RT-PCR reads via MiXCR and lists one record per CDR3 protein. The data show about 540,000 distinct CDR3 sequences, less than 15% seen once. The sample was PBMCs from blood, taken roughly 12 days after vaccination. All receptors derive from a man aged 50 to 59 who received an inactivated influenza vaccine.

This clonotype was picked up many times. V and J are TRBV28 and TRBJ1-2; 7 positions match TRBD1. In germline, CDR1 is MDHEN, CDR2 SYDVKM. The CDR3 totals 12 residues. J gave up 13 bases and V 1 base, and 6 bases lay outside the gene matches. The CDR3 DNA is TGTGCCAGCAGTTTATCATTAGGGGGCCCCACCTTC. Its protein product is CASSLSLGGPTF.

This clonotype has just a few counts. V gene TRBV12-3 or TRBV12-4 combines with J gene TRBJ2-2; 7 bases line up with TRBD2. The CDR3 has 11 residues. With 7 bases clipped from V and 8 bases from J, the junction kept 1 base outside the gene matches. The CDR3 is CASTAGGELFF. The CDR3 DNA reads TGTGCCAGCACAGCGGGGGGGGAGCTGTTTTTT.

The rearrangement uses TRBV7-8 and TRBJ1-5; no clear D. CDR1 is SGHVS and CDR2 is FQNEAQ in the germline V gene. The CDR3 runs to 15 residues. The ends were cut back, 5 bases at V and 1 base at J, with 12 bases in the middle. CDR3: CASSPLVQSNQPQHF. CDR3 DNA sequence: TGTGCCAGCAGCCCCCTAGTGCAGAGCAATCAGCCCCAGCATTTT.

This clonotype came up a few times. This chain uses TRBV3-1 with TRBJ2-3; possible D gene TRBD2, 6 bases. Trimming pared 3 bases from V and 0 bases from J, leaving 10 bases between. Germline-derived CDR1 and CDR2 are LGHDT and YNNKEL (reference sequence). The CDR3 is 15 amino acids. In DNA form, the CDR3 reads TGTGCCAGCAGCCAGCGGGAAGGGAGCACAGATACGCAGTATTTT. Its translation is CASSQREGSTDTQYF.

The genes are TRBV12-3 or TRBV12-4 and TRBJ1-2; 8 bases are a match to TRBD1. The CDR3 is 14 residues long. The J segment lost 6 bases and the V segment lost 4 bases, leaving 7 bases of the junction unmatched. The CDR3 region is CASSWQGAGNGYTF. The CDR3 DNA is TGTGCCAGCAGTTGGCAGGGGGCAGGTAATGGCTACACCTTC.